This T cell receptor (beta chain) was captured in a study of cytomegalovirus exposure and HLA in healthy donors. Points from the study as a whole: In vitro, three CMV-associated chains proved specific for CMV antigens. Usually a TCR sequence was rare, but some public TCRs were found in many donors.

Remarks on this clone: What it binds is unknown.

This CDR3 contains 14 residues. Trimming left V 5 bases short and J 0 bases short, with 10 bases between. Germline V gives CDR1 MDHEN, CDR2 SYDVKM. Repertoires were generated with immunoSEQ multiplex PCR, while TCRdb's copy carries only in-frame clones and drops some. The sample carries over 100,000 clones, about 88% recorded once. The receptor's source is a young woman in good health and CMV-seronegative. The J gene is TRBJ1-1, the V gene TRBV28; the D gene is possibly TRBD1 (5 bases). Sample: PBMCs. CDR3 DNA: TGTGCCAGCAGTGCAGGGAACATGAACACTGAAGCTTTCTTT. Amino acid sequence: CASSAGNMNTEAFF.